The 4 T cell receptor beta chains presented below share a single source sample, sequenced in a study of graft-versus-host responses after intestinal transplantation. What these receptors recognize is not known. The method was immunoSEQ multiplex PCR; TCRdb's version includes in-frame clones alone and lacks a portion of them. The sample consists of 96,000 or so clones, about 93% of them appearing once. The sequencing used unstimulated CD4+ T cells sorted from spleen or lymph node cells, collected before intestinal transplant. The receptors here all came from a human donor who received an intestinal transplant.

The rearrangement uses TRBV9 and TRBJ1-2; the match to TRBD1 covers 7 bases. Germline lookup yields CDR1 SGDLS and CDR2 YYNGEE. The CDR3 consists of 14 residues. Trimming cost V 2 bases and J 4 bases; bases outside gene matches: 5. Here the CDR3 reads CASSVTGVSYGYTF. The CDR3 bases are TGTGCCAGCAGCGTTACAGGGGTATCCTATGGCTACACCTTC. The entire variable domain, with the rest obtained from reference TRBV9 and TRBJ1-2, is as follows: DSGVTQTPKHLITATGQRVTLRCSPRSGDLSVYWYQQSLDQGLQFLIQYYNGEERAKGNILERFSAQQFPDLHSELNLSSLELGDSALYFCASSVTGVSYGYTFGSGTRLTVV.

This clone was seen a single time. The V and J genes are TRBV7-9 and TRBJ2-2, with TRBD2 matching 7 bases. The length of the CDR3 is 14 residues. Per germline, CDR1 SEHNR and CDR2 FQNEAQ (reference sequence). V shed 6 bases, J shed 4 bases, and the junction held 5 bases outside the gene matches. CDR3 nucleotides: TGTGCCAGCAGATACTCTAGCGGCACCGGGGAGCTGTTTTTT. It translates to CASRYSSGTGELFF.

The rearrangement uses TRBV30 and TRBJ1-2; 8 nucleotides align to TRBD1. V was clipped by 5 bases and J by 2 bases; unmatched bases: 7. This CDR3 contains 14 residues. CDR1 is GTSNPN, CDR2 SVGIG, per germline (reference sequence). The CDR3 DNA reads TGTGCCTGGGAGACAGGGGTAACCAACTATGGCTACACCTTC. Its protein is CAWETGVTNYGYTF.

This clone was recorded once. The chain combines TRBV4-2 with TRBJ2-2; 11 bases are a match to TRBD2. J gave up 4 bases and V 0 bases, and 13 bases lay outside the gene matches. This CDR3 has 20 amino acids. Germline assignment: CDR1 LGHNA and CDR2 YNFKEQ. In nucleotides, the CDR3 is TGTGCCAGCAGCCAAGATAGAACTAGCGGGAGTGAAAGGCGCACCGGGGAGCTGTTTTTT. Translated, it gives CASSQDRTSGSERRTGELFF.